The present T cell receptor (beta chain) was sequenced within a study of T-cell memory formation after mild COVID-19. Germline CDR1 SGDLS, CDR2 YYNGEE. The CDR3 runs 14 residues. With V trimmed by 3 bases and J by 6 bases, 6 bases remained unmatched. MiXCR, run by TCRdb on the 5' RACE reads, gives a single entry per CDR3 protein. The table shows roughly 580,000 distinct CDR3 sequences, with approximately 18% occurring only once. This clonotype was found a few times. Sequenced material: PBMCs or a T cell subset sorted from them (not recorded which). This chain joins TRBV9 and TRBJ2-1; 7 bases match TRBD1. This receptor was identified in an adult woman who had mild COVID-19 (a few samples of this study predate the infection). Cell type and time point are not known. The CDR3 loop reads CASSAGQDFNEQFF. Written as DNA, the CDR3 is TGTGCCAGCAGCGCCGGACAGGATTTCAATGAGCAGTTCTTC.